This T cell receptor (beta chain) was captured in a study of OX40 agonist ivuxolimab in advanced cancers. Study background: Patients in dose escalation had liver, melanoma, kidney or head and neck cancers. Eligibility admitted prior anti-PD-1, anti-PD-L1 or anti-CTLA-4 therapy; around 41% had some. The study's findings and limits: On average, CD8+ T cells had more expanded clones than CD4+. There were also nonresponders showing low normalized T-cell clonal expansion.

From germline, CDR1 is MNHEY and CDR2 SMNVEV (reference sequence). CDR3 size: 13 residues. Notes on this clone: Its specificity is not known.

Method: immunoSEQ multiplex PCR; TCRdb's copy keeps in-frame clones and lacks some. The table lists tens of thousands of clones, 80% to 90% of them singletons. This TCR was recovered from an adult with an advanced solid tumor such as melanoma, head and neck, liver or kidney cancer. The sample consisted of CD4+ or CD8+ T cells sorted from blood, taken in a trial of the OX40 agonist ivuxolimab. This rearrangement joins TRBV27 to TRBJ2-5; tentatively, D is TRBD2 (6 bases). The J call is in doubt because the DNA end fits TRBJ2-7 better. The DNA of the CDR3 is TGTGCCAGCAGTTTAGGTGTAGCGGCCGAGCAGTACTTC. This codes for CASSLGVAAEQYF.